Sequencing of this T cell receptor (beta chain) was carried out in a study of PD-1 blockade in classical Hodgkin lymphoma. In this sample, this clone turned up a few times. Its antigen remains unknown. V gave up 3 bases and J gave up 2 bases; unmatched junction bases: 2. Germline V gene sequence: CDR1 SGDLS, CDR2 YYNGEE. The length of the CDR3 is 14 residues. The time point was: cycle 4 day 1 (C4D1), after more than five weeks of nivolumab. Each patient's relapse followed autologous stem cell transplantation, and brentuximab vedotin exposure varied. Patients' outcomes at their best amounted to complete response, partial response or progressive disease. Study-level results: Newly diagnosed patients had baseline TCR diversity that was reportedly lower than that of healthy donors. Patients newly diagnosed and complete responders had comparable baseline diversity.

Method: immunoSEQ multiplex PCR; TCRdb's copy keeps in-frame clones and lacks some. Of about 32,000 clones listed, around 82% are singletons. The TCR sequence derives from a human donor with classical Hodgkin lymphoma. The chain links TRBV9 to TRBJ1-5; 7 nucleotides agree with TRBD1. The sequencing here drew on peripheral blood mononuclear cells (PBMCs), taken before the fourth cycle of nivolumab. The CDR3 reads CASSDGQGNQPQHF. DNA of the CDR3: TGTGCCAGCAGCGACGGACAGGGCAATCAGCCCCAGCATTTT.